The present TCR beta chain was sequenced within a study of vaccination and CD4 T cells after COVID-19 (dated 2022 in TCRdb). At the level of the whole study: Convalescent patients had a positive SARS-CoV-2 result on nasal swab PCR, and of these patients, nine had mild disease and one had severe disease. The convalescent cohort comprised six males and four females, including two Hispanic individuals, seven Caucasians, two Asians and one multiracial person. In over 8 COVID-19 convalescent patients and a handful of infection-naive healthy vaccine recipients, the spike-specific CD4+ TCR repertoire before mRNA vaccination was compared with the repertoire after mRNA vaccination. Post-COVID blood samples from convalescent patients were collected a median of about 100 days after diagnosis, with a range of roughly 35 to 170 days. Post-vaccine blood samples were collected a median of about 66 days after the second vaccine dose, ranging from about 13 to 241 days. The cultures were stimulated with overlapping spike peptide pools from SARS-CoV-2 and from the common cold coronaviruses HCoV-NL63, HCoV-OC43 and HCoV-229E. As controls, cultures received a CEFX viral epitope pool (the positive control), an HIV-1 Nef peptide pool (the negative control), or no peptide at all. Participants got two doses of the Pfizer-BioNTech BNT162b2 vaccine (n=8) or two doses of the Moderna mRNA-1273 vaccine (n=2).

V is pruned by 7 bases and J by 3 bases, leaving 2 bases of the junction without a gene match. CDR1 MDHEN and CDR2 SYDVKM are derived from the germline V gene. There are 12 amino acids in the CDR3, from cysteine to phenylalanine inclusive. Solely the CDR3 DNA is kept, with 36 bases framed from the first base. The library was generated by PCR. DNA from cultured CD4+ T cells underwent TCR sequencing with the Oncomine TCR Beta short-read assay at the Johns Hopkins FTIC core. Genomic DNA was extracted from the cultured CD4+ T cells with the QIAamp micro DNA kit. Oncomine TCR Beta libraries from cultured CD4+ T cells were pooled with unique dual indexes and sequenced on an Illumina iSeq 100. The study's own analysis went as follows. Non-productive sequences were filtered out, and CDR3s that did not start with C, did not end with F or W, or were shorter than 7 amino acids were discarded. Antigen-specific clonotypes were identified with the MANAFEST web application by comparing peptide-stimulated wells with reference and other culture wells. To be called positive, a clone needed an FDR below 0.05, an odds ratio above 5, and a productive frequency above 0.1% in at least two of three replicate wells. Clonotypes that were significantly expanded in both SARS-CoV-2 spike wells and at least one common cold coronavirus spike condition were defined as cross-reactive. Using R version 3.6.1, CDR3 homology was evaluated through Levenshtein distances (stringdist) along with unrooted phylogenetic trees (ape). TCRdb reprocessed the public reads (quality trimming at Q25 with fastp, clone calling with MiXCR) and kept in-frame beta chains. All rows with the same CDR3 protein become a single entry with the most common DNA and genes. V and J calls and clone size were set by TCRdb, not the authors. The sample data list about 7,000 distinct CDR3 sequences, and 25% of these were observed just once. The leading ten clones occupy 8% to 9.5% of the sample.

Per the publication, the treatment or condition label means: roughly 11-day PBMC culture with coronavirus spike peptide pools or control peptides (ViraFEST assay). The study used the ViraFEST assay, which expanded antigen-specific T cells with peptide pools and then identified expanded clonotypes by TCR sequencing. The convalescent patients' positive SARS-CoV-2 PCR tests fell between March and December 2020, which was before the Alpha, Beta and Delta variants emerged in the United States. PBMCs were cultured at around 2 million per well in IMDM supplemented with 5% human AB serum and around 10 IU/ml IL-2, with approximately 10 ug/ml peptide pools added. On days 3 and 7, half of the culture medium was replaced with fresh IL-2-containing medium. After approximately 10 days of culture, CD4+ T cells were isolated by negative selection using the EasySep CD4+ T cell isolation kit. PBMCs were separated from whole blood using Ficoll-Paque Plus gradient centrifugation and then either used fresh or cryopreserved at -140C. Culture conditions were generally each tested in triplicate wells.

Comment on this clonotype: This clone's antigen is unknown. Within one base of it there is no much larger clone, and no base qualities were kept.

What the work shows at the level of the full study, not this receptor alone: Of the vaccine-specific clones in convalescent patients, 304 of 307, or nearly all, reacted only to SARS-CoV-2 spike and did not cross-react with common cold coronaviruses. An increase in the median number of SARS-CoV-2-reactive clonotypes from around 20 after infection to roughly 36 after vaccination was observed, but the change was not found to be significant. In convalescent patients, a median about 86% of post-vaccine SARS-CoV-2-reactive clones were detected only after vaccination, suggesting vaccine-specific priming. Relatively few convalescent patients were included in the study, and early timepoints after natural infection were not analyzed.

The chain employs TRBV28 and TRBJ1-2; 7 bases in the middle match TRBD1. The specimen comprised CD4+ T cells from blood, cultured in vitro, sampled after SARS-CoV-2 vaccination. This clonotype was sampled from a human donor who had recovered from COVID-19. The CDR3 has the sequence CASTTGYYGYTF. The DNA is TGTGCCAGCACGACAGGGTACTATGGCTACACCTTC.